Each of the 23 T cell receptor beta chains below was sequenced from the same sample in a study of cytomegalovirus exposure and HLA in healthy donors. Use of 60 Vbeta and 13 Jbeta primers characterized the PCR. Data came from immunoSEQ multiplex PCR; TCRdb stores just in-frame clones and leaves some out. This sample yields around 150,000 clones, of which over 70% are seen a single time; less than 9% belongs to the top ten. Material for sequencing was PBMCs. These receptors all stem from a male donor in good health and CMV-seropositive.

The J gene is TRBJ1-1, the V gene TRBV4-3; tentatively, D is TRBD1 (6 bases). This CDR3 is 18 amino acids long. Trimming took off 0 bases at V and 5 bases at J, with 22 bases between the two ends. From germline, CDR1 is LGHNA and CDR2 YSLEER. CDR3 sequence: CASSQDGGFGGAGTEAFF. The DNA of the CDR3 is TGCGCCAGCAGCCAAGATGGTGGGTTCGGGGGGGCTGGGACTGAAGCTTTCTTT.

This clone has just one count. This chain uses TRBV7-9 with TRBJ1-4; D is possibly TRBD1 (6 bases). Trimming cost V 4 bases and J 4 bases, with 16 bases left between them. The germline V gene has CDR1 SEHNR and CDR2 FQNEAQ (reference sequence). This CDR3 spans 16 amino acids. DNA for the CDR3: TGTGCCAGCAGCTCCCGTGCAGGGGCAGATAATGAAAAACTGTTTTTT. Amino acid sequence: CASSSRAGADNEKLFF. Full variable domain (remainder filled in from reference TRBV7-9 and TRBJ1-4): DTGVSQNPRHKITKRGQNVTFRCDPISEHNRLYWYRQTLGQGPEFLTYFQNEAQLEKSRLLSDRFSAERPKGSFSTLEIQRTEQGDSAMYLCASSSRAGADNEKLFFGSGTQLSVL.

Worth noting for this clone: The same CDR3 also results from other DNA sequences found in this sample. The chain joins TRBV11-2 to TRBJ1-5; a possible D gene is TRBD1 (6 bases). Deletions cut 0 bases from V and 2 bases from J, with 8 bases between. Germline loops: CDR1 SGHAT, CDR2 FQNNGV. The CDR3 runs to 15 residues. CDR3 sequence reads: CASSLDRGGNQPQHF. The CDR3 DNA is TGTGCCAGCAGCTTAGACAGGGGAGGCAATCAGCCCCAGCATTTT.

A few counts support this clone. The CDR3 region is CAWRKQEEAFF. CDR3 DNA sequence: TGTGCCTGGAGAAAACAGGAAGAAGCTTTCTTT. The chain combines TRBV30 with TRBJ1-1; D perhaps matches TRBD1 (5 bases). The germline V gene encodes CDR1 GTSNPN and CDR2 SVGIG (reference sequence). V was clipped by 3 bases and J by 8 bases, with 10 bases between them. CDR3 length: 11 residues.

The chain uses TRBV30 and TRBJ1-6; TRBD1 agrees at 9 bases. Germline V gives CDR1 GTSNPN, CDR2 SVGIG (reference sequence). The CDR3 is made up of 14 amino acids. With 5 bases clipped from V and 10 bases from J, the junction kept 9 bases outside the gene matches. The CDR3 region is CAWWTGTGSSPLHF. The DNA for the CDR3 is TGTGCCTGGTGGACCGGGACAGGGTCCTCACCCCTCCACTTT.

The chain recombines TRBV12-5 with TRBJ2-7, with 9 nucleotides matching TRBD1. This CDR3 has 17 amino acids. The V and J ends lost 1 base and 3 bases, in that order; junction bases with no gene match: 10. The germline gives CDR1 LGHNT, CDR2 FRNRAP. CDR3 sequence (DNA): TGTGCTAGTGGTTTGGACAGGGGGCAGTCTTTTATCTACGAGCAGTACTTC. Residues: CASGLDRGQSFIYEQYF.

The chain recombines TRBV5-4 with TRBJ2-7, with D possibly matching TRBD1 (5 bases). Germline CDR1 reads SGHNT; CDR2 reads YYREEE (reference sequence). This CDR3 spans 13 amino acids. V lost 1 base to trimming and J lost 5 bases, with 10 bases between them. CDR3 in amino acids: CASSLQGINEQYF. The CDR3 bases are TGTGCCAGCAGCTTGCAGGGTATCAACGAGCAGTACTTC.

The V gene is TRBV5-8, the J gene TRBJ2-7, with a possible D match to TRBD2 (5 bases). From germline, CDR1 is SGHTS and CDR2 YDEGEE. V was trimmed by 2 bases and J by 1 base, leaving 13 bases between them. The CDR3 length is 15 residues. The CDR3: CASSFARAASYEQYF. In DNA form, the CDR3 reads TGTGCCAGCAGCTTCGCGAGGGCGGCTTCCTACGAGCAGTACTTC.

The chain has TRBV29-1 and TRBJ2-1, with a weak D call TRBD2 (6 bases). This CDR3 comprises 12 residues. The V gene's germline CDR1 is SQVTM and CDR2 ANQGSEA. The V end lost 4 bases, the J end lost 7 bases, and 11 bases lay between the germline ends. CDR3 sequence (DNA): TGCAGCGTTGGGGAGGCGGGAAATGAGCAGTTCTTC. It translates to CSVGEAGNEQFF.

This clone has only a few counts. A far larger clone differs by one base, so this is likely a read error. The gene calls are TRBV30 and TRBJ1-1; D remains unclear. The CDR3 runs to 13 residues. Germline assignment: CDR1 GTSNPN and CDR2 SVGIG (reference sequence). DNA of the CDR3: TGTGCTTGGACGAGGTCACCGAACACTGAAGCTTTCTTT. It codes for CAWTRSPNTEAFF. Drawing the rest from reference TRBV30 and TRBJ1-1, the complete variable domain is SQTIHQWPATLVQPVGSPLSLECTVEGTSNPNLYWYRQAAGRGLQLLFYSVGIGQISSEVPQNLSASRPQDRQFILSSKKLLLSDSGFYLCAWTRSPNTEAFFGQGTRLTVV.

V usage is TRBV4-1 and J usage is TRBJ2-3, with TRBD2 matching 12 bases. Germline assignment: CDR1 MGHRA and CDR2 YSYEKL. The CDR3 consists of 19 residues. V lost 3 bases and J lost 4; bases outside the gene matches: 14. CDR3 nucleotide sequence: TGCGCCAGCAGCCACACCAGGGCTCTAGCGGGGGGGAACGCAGATACGCAGTATTTT. It is translated as CASSHTRALAGGNADTQYF.

The V gene is TRBV5-1, the J gene TRBJ2-1; possibly TRBD1 for D (6 bases). V was shortened by 0 bases and J by 0 bases, with 10 bases between the two germline ends. The CDR3 extends over 16 amino acids. The germline V gene has CDR1 SGHRS and CDR2 YFSETQ. The CDR3: CASSLDQGSSYNEQFF. The CDR3 coding sequence is TGCGCCAGCAGCTTGGATCAGGGGAGCTCCTACAATGAGCAGTTCTTC.

The chain couples TRBV9 to TRBJ2-2, with 11 bases that match TRBD2. V lost 4 bases to trimming and J lost 4 bases; unmatched junction nucleotides: 9. This CDR3 has 17 residues. CDR1 SGDLS and CDR2 YYNGEE come from the germline V gene. The CDR3 bases are TGTGCCAGCAGCCCCAAGACTAGCGGGGCCATCACCGGGGAGCTGTTTTTT. The encoded protein is CASSPKTSGAITGELFF.

This sequence joins TRBV7-8 and TRBJ1-1, with D unresolved. V gave up 3 bases and J gave up 2 bases, with 10 bases separating them. The CDR3 has 14 residues. Germline CDR1 and CDR2: SGHVS and FQNEAQ. CDR3 DNA sequence: TGTGCCAGCAGCTTTCGTACTCCAAACACTGAAGCTTTCTTT. The encoded protein is CASSFRTPNTEAFF.

The chain links TRBV4-1 to TRBJ2-5; maybe TRBD2 (5 bases). The V end lost 3 bases, the J end lost 7 bases, and 15 bases lay between the germline ends. The CDR3 consists of 14 residues. Per the germline V gene, CDR1 is MGHRA and CDR2 is YSYEKL. CDR3 sequence reads: CASSQDWVGVTQYF. The DNA for the CDR3 is TGCGCCAGCAGCCAGGACTGGGTTGGGGTGACCCAGTACTTC.

The V and J genes are TRBV5-1 and TRBJ2-3; no clear D gene. The CDR3 consists of 12 residues. V was clipped by 3 bases and J by 5 bases, with 7 bases between them. The germline V gene has CDR1 SGHRS and CDR2 YFSETQ. CDR3 protein: CASSSAGDTQYF. The CDR3 DNA sequence: TGCGCCAGCAGCTCAGCAGGAGATACGCAGTATTTT.

V is TRBV10-3 and J is TRBJ2-7, with 9 bases fitting TRBD1. With 2 bases clipped from V and 2 bases from J, the junction kept 4 bases outside the gene matches. The CDR3 runs 15 residues. Germline V lookup: CDR1 ENHRY, CDR2 SYGVKD. For the CDR3, the DNA is TGTGCCATCAGTGAGAAGGACAGGGGACCCTACGAGCAGTACTTC. Its translation is CAISEKDRGPYEQYF.

The V and J genes are TRBV30 and TRBJ1-2; weak D call: TRBD1 (5 bases). The CDR3 extends over 14 amino acids. Trimming left V 1 base short and J 6 bases short, with 15 bases between. Germline CDR1 reads GTSNPN; CDR2 reads SVGIG (reference sequence). The CDR3 loop is CAWSDPPRVDGYTF. For the CDR3, the DNA is TGTGCCTGGAGTGACCCCCCCAGGGTGGATGGCTACACCTTC.

The V and J genes are TRBV6-1 and TRBJ1-5, with TRBD1 matching 7 bases. V lost 7 bases and J lost 6; bases outside the gene matches: 9. The CDR3 contains 14 residues. Germline CDR1 and CDR2: MNHNS and SASEGT. The CDR3 is CASKVAGGTQPQHF. CDR3 in DNA: TGTGCCAGCAAGGTGGCAGGGGGGACTCAGCCCCAGCATTTT.

This clone was detected only once. This rearrangement joins TRBV19 to TRBJ1-1; D is undetermined. CDR1 and CDR2 from the germline V gene are LNHDA and SQIVND (reference sequence). Trimming took off 8 bases at V and 4 bases at J, with 11 bases between the two ends. This CDR3 contains 12 residues. This chain's CDR3 is CASEGGSTEAFF. The CDR3 nucleotides read TGTGCCAGTGAAGGCGGTAGCACTGAAGCTTTCTTT. Full variable domain (missing parts from reference TRBV19 and TRBJ1-1): DGGITQSPKYLFRKEGQNVTLSCEQNLNHDAMYWYRQDPGQGLRLIYYSQIVNDFQKGDIAEGYSVSREKKESFPLTVTSAQKNPTAFYLCASEGGSTEAFFGQGTRLTVV.

The V call is TRBV7-9, the J call TRBJ2-7; TRBD2 aligns across 10 bases. After removal of 4 bases from V and 6 bases from J, the junction contained 9 bases not matched to a gene. The germline gives CDR1 SEHNR, CDR2 FQNEAQ (reference sequence). The CDR3 is 15 residues long. The CDR3 sequence: CASSWVSGGAGEQYF. The CDR3 DNA follows: TGTGCCAGCAGCTGGGTAAGCGGGGGGGCCGGCGAGCAGTACTTC.

This clone was seen a single time. The chain carries TRBV27 and TRBJ1-2; D gene unclear. Germline CDR1 is MNHEY and CDR2 is SMNVEV (reference sequence). V gave up 5 bases and J gave up 3 bases, with 10 bases separating them. The CDR3 loop spans 13 amino acids. The CDR3 here is CASSPQAYYGYTF. The CDR3 coding sequence is TGTGCCAGCAGTCCTCAGGCCTACTATGGCTACACCTTC.

This clone has only a few counts. The chain carries TRBV6-5 and TRBJ1-6, with D uncertain. This CDR3 comprises 13 residues. Deletions cut 2 bases from V and 5 bases from J, with 4 bases between. Germline values: CDR1 MNHEY, CDR2 SVGAGI. The CDR3 DNA follows: TGTGCCAGCAGTTACGGCAATAATTCACCCCTCCACTTT. Protein product: CASSYGNNSPLHF.